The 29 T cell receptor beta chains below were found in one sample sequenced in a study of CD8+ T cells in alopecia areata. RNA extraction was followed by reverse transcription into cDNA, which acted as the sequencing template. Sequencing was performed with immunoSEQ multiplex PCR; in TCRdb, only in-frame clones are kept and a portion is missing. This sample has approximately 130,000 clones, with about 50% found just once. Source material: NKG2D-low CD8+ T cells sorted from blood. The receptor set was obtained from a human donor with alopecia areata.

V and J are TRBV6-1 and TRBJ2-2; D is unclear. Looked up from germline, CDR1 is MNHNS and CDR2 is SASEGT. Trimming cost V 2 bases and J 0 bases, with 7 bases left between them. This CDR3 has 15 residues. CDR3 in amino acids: CASSEYRTNTGELFF. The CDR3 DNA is TGTGCCAGCAGTGAATATCGGACGAACACCGGGGAGCTGTTTTTT.

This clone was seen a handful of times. The CDR3, as DNA: TGCAGCGTGGCCGGGACTAGCGGGGTAATTTTTGAGCAGTTCTTC. Its protein product is CSVAGTSGVIFEQFF. The gene calls are TRBV29-1 and TRBJ2-1, with 13 positions matching TRBD2. V was clipped by 6 bases and J by 9 bases; unmatched bases: 11. Germline CDR1 is SQVTM and CDR2 is ANQGSEA. The CDR3 is 15 amino acids.

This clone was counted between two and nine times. The CDR3 protein is CASSVKGEQYF. CDR3 sequence (DNA): TGTGCCAGCAGCGTAAAGGGCGAGCAGTACTTC. The J gene is TRBJ2-7, the V gene TRBV28; D is unresolved. V lost 6 bases and J lost 6, with 9 bases in between. From germline, CDR1 is MDHEN and CDR2 SYDVKM. CDR3 length: 11 residues. The whole variable domain, filled in from reference TRBV28 and TRBJ2-7, reads DVKVTQSSRYLVKRTGEKVFLECVQDMDHENMFWYRQDPGLGLRLIYFSYDVKMKEKGDIPEGYSVSREKKERFSLILESASTNQTSMYLCASSVKGEQYFGPGTRLTVT.

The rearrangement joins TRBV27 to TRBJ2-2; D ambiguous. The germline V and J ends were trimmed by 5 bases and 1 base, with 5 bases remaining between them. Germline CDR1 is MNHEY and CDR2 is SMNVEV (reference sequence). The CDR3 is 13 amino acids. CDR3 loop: CASSRWNTGELFF. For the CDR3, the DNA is TGTGCCAGCAGTAGATGGAACACCGGGGAGCTGTTTTTT.

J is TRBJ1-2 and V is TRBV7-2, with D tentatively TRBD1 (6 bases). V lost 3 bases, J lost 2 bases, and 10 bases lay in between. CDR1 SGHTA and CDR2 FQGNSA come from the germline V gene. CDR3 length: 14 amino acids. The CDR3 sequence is CASSFGTPNYGYTF. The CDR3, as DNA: TGTGCCAGCAGCTTCGGGACACCGAACTATGGCTACACCTTC.

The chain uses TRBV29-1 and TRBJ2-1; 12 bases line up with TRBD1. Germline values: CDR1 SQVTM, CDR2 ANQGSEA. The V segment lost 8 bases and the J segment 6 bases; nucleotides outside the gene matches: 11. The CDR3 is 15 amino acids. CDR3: CSTPRGQGASNEQFF. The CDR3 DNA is TGCAGCACCCCCCGGGGACAGGGGGCATCCAATGAGCAGTTCTTC.

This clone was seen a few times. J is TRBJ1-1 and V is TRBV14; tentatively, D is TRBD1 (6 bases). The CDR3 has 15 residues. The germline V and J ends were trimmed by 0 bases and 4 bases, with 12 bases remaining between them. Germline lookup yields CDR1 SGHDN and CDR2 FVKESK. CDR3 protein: CASSQERQGITEAFF. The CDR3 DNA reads TGTGCCAGCAGCCAAGAGCGGCAGGGGATCACTGAAGCTTTCTTT.

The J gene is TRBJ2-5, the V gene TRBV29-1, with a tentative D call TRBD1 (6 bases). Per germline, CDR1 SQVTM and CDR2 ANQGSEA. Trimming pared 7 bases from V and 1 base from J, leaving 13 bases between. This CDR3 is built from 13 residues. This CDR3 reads CSGMRQAQETQYF. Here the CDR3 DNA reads TGCAGCGGCATGAGACAGGCCCAAGAGACCCAGTACTTC.

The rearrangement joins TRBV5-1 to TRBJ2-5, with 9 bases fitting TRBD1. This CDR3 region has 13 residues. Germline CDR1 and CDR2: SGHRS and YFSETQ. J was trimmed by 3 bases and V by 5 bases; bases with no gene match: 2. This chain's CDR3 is CASRRQGEETQYF. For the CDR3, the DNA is TGCGCCAGCAGGCGACAGGGGGAAGAGACCCAGTACTTC.

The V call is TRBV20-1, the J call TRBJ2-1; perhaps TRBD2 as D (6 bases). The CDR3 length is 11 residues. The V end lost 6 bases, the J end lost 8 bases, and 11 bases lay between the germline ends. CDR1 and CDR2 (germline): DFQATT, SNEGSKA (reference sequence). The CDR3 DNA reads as TGCAGTGCCACGACTAGTTATGAGCAGTTCTTC. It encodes CSATTSYEQFF.

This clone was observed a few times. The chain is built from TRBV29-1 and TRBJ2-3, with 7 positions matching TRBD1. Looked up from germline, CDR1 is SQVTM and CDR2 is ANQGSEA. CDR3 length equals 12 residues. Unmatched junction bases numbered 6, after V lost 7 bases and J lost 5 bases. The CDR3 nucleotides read TGCAGCGCCCGACAGGGAGAAGATACGCAGTATTTT. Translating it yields CSARQGEDTQYF.

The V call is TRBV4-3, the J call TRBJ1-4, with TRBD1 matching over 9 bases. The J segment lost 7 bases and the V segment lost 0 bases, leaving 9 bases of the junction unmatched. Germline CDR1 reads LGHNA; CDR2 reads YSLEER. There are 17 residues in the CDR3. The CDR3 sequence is CASSQEKGTGGREKLFF. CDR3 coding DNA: TGCGCCAGCAGCCAAGAAAAGGGAACAGGGGGCCGTGAAAAACTGTTTTTT.

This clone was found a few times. The CDR3 nucleotides read TGCAGCGTGGGGCCGGGACAGGGGAACAATGAGCAGTTCTTC. Residues: CSVGPGQGNNEQFF. This sequence joins TRBV29-1 and TRBJ2-1, with 10 nucleotides matching TRBD1. Germline loops: CDR1 SQVTM, CDR2 ANQGSEA. The V gene end was trimmed by 6 bases and the J gene end by 5 bases; junction bases not matched to a gene: 7. There are 14 residues in the CDR3.

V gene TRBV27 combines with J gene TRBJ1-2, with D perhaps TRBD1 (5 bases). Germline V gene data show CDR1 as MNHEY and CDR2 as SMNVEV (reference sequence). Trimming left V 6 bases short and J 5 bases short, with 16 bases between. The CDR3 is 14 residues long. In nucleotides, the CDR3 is TGTGCCAGCAGCTATTCCGGGACGGAGTATGGCTACACCTTC. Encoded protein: CASSYSGTEYGYTF.

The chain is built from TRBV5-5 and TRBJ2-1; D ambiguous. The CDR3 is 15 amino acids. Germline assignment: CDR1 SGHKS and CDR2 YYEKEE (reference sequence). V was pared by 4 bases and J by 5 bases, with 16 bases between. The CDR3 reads CASSRIPTTHNEQFF. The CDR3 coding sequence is TGTGCCAGCAGCAGGATCCCGACGACTCACAATGAGCAGTTCTTC.

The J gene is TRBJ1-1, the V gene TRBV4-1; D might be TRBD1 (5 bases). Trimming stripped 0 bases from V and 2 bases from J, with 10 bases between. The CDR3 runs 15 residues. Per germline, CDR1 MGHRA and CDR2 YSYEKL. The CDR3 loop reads CASSQEARDNTEAFF. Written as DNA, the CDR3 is TGCGCCAGCAGCCAAGAGGCCAGGGATAACACTGAAGCTTTCTTT.

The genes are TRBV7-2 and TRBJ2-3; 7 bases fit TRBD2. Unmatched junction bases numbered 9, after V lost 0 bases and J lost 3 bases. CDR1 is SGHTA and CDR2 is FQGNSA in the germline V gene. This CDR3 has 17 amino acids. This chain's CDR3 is CASSLAGIAGMTDTQYF. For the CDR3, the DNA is TGTGCCAGCAGCTTAGCCGGCATAGCGGGTATGACAGATACGCAGTATTTT.

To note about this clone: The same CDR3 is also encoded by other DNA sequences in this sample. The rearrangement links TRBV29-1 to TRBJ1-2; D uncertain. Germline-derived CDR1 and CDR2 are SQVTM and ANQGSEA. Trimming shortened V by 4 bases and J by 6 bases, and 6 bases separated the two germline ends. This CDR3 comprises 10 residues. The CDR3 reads CSVVRDGYTF. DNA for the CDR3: TGCAGCGTTGTCCGGGATGGCTACACCTTC.

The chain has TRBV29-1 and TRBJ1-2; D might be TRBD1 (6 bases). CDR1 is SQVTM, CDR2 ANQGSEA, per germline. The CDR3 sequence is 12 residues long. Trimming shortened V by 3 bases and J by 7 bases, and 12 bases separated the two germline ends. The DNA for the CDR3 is TGCAGCGTTGATGGGGGCTCGACTGGCTACACCTTC. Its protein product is CSVDGGSTGYTF.

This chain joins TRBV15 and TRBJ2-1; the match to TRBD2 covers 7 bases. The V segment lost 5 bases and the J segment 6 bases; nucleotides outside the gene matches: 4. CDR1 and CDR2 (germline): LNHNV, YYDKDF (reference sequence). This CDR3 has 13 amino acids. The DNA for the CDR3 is TGTGCCACCAGCGGGGGGACTATCAATGAGCAGTTCTTC. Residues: CATSGGTINEQFF.

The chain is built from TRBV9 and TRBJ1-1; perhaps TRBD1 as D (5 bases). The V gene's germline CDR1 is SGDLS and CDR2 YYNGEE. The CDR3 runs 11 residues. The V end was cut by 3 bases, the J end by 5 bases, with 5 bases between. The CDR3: CASSGGTEAFF. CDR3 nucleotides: TGTGCCAGCAGCGGGGGGACTGAAGCTTTCTTT.

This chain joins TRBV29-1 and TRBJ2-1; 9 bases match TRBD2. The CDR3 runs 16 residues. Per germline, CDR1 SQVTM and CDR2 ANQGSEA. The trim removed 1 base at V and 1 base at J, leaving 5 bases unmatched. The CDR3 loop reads CSVEAPGLASYNEQFF. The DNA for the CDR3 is TGCAGCGTTGAAGCGCCGGGACTAGCATCCTACAATGAGCAGTTCTTC.

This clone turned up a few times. The CDR3 region has the DNA TGTGCCTCCGACCCCCCGACAGAGGGACACACTGAAGCTTTCTTT. Amino acids: CASDPPTEGHTEAFF. The V and J genes are TRBV30 and TRBJ1-1; maybe TRBD1 (5 bases). Germline CDR1 and CDR2: GTSNPN and SVGIG (reference sequence). Trimming removed 7 bases from V and 3 bases from J, with 21 bases in between. The length of the CDR3 is 15 residues.

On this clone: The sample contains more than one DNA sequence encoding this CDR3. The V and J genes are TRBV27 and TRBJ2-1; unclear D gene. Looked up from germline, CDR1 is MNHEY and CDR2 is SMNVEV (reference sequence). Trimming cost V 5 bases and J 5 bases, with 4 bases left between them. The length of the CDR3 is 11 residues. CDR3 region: CASSLHNEQFF. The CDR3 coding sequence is TGTGCCAGCAGTCTCCACAATGAGCAGTTCTTC.

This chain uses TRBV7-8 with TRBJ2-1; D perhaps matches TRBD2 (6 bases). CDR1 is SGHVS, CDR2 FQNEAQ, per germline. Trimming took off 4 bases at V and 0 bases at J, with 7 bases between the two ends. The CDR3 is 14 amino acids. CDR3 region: CASSSSASYNEQFF. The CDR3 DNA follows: TGTGCCAGCAGCTCTAGCGCCTCCTACAATGAGCAGTTCTTC.

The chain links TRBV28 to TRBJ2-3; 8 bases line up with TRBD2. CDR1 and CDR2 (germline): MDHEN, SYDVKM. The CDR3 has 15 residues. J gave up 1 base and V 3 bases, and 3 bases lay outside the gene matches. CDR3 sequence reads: CASSLSTSGTDTQYF. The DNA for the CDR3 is TGTGCCAGCAGTTTGTCGACTAGCGGCACAGATACGCAGTATTTT.

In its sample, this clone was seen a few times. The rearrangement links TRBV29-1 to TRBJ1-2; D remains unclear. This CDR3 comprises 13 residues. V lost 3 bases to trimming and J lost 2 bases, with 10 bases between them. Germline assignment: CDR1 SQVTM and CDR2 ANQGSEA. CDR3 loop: CSVDTVSNYGYTF. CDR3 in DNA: TGCAGCGTTGATACGGTTTCGAACTATGGCTACACCTTC.

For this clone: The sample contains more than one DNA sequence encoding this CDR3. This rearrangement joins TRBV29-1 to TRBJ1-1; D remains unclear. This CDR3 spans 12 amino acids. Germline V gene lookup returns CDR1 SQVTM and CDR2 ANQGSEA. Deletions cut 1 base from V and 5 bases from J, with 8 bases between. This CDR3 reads CSVEGGGTEAFF. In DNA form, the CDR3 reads TGCAGCGTTGAAGGGGGTGGAACTGAAGCTTTCTTT.

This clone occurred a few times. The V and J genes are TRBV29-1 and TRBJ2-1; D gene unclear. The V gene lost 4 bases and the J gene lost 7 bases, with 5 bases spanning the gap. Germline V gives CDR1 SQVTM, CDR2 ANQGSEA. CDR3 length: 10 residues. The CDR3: CSVAQNEQFF. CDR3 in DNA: TGCAGCGTTGCACAGAATGAGCAGTTCTTC.